This T cell receptor beta chain comes out of a study of blood T cell repertoires in COVID-19. The overall study: Sample material is recorded as cDNA or gDNA derived from T cells, B-cell-depleted T cells, or PBMCs.

Sequencing used immunoSEQ multiplex PCR; TCRdb keeps in-frame clones, though not all of them. The sample has some 330,000 clones; about four fifths are singletons. Clinical history reported by participants formed the basis on which cohorts were assigned. Symptom resolution, clearance, or two negative PCRs marked the recovered donors of Cohort 3. Germline CDR1 reads SGHAT; CDR2 reads FQNNGV. The CDR3 is made up of 17 amino acids. V was pared by 6 bases and J by 11 bases, with 26 bases between. The TCR sequence derives from a woman in her forties or fifties who had recovered from COVID-19. The sample comprised PBMCs or T cells enriched from blood (not recorded which). The chain carries TRBV11-2 and TRBJ1-6, with D possibly matching TRBD1 (6 bases). The CDR3 is CASRPYHSGQLGAPLHF. Written as DNA, the CDR3 is TGTGCCAGCAGACCATATCACTCCGGACAGTTGGGTGCACCCCTCCACTTT.